The entry below describes one TCR beta chain. The antigen remains unidentified. Trimming left V 8 bases short and J 7 bases short, with 17 bases between. This CDR3 comprises 14 residues. Germline V gene lookup returns CDR1 MNHNY and CDR2 SVGAGI (reference sequence). The record originates from a study of blood T cells in healthy people across ages. Overall study results and limits: Per million T cells, TCR beta diversity dropped roughly linearly as age increased.

The extraction recovered at least 6 micrograms of total RNA per sample. Then a second PCR, running about 6 to 12 cycles, was carried out with a sample-barcoded 5' primer and a J-beta primer mix. TCRdb re-called the 5' RACE reads through MiXCR, storing one row per CDR3 protein. Here the sample spans about 290,000 distinct CDR3 sequences, 25% to 30% being singletons. The chain employs TRBV6-6 and TRBJ1-4; a weak D match, TRBD1 (5 bases). Sample: blood. The source of this sequence is a woman in her 70s in good health. DNA of the CDR3: TGTGCCAGCGGAACTCAGGGATTTGGTGAAAAACTGTTTTTT. Its translation: CASGTQGFGEKLFF.